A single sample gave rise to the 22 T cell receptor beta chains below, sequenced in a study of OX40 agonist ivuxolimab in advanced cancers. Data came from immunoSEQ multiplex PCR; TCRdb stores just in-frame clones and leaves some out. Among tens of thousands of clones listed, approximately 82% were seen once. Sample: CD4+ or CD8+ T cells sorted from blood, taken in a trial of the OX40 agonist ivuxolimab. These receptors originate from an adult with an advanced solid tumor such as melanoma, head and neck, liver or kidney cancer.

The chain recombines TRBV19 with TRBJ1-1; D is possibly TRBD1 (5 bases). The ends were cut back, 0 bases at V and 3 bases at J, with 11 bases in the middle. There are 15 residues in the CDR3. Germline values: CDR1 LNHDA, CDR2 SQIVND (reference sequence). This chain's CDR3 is CASSIDGGTYTEAFF. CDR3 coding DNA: TGTGCCAGTAGTATAGATGGGGGGACGTACACTGAAGCTTTCTTT.

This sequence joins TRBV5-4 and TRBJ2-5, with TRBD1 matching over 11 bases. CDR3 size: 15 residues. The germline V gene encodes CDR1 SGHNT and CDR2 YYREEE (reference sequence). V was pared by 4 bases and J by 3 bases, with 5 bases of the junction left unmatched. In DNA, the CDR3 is TGTGCCAGCAGCAAACCGGGACAGGGGGAAGAGACCCAGTACTTC. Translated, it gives CASSKPGQGEETQYF.

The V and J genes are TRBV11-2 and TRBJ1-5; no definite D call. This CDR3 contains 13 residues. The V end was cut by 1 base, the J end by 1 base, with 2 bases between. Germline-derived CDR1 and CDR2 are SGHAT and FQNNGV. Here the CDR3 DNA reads TGTGCCAGCAGCTTAGGAAGCAATCAGCCCCAGCATTTT. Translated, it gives CASSLGSNQPQHF. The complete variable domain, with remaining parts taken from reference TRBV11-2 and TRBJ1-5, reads EAGVAQSPRYKIIEKRQSVAFWCNPISGHATLYWYQQILGQGPKLLIQFQNNGVVDDSQLPKDRFSAERLKGVDSTLKIQPAKLEDSAVYLCASSLGSNQPQHFGDGTRLSIL.

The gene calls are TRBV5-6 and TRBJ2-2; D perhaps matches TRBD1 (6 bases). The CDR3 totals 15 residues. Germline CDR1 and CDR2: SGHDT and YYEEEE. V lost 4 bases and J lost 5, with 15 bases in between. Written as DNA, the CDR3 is TGTGCCAGCAGCCCCGGGACATTTTTTACCGGGGAGCTGTTTTTT. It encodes CASSPGTFFTGELFF. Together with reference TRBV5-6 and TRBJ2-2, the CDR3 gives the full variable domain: DAGVTQSPTHLIKTRGQQVTLRCSPKSGHDTVSWYQQALGQGPQFIFQYYEEEERQRGNFPDRFSGHQFPNYSSELNVNALLLGDSALYLCASSPGTFFTGELFFGEGSRLTVL.

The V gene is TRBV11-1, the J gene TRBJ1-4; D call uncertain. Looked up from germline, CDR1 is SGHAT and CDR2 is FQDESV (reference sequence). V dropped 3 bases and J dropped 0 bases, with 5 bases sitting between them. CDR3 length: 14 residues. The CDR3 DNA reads TGTGCCAGCAGCTTGATAGCAACTAATGAAAAACTGTTTTTT. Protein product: CASSLIATNEKLFF.

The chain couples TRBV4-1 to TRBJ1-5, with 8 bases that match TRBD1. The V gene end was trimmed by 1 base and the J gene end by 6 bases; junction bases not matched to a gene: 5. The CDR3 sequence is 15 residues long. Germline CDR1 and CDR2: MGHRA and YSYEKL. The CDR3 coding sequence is TGCGCCAGCAGCCAAGGGAAACAGGGGGTTCAGCCCCAGCATTTT. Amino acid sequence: CASSQGKQGVQPQHF.

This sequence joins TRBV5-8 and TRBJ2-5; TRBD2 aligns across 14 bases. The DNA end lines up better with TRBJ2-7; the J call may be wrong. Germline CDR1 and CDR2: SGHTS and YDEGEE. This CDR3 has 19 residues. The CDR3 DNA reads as TGTGCCAGCAGTCGGAGGCCGGGACTAGCGGGAGTTAGCTCCTACGAGCAGTACTTC. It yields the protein CASSRRPGLAGVSSYEQYF.

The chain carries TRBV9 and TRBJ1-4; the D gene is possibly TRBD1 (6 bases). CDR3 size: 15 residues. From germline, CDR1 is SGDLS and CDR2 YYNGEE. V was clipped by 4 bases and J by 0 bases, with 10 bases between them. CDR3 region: CASSPGTSTNEKLFF. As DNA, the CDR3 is TGTGCCAGCAGCCCAGGGACATCAACTAATGAAAAACTGTTTTTT.

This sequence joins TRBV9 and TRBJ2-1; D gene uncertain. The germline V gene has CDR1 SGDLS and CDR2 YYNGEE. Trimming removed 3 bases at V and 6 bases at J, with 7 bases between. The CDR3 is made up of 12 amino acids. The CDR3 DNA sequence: TGTGCCAGCAGCGAGGTGGGCAATGAGCAGTTCTTC. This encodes CASSEVGNEQFF.

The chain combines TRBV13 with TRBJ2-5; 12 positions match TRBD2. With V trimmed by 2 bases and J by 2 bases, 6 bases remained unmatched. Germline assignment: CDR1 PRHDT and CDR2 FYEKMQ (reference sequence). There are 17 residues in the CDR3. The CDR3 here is CASSLRGLAGNQETQYF. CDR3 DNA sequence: TGTGCCAGCAGCTTAAGAGGACTAGCGGGGAATCAAGAGACCCAGTACTTC.

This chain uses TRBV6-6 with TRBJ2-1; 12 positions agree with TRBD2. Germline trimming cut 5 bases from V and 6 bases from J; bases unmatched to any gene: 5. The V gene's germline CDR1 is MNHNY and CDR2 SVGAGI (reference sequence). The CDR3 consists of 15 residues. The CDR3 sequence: CASSQTSGSVNEQFF. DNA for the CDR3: TGTGCCAGCAGTCAGACTAGCGGGAGTGTCAATGAGCAGTTCTTC.

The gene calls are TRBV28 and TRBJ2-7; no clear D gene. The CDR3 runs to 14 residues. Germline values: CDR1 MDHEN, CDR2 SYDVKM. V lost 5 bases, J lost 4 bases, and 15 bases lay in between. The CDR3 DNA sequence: TGTGCCAGCAGTCAGAGTGATGGGATTTACGAGCAGTACTTC. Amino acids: CASSQSDGIYEQYF.

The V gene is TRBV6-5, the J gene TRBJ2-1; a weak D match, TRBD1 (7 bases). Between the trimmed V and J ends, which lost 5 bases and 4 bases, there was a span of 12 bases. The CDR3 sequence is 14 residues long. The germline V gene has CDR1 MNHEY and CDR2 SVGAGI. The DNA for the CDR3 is TGTGCCAGCAGTACTGCAGGGGGGTACAATGAGCAGTTCTTC. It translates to CASSTAGGYNEQFF.

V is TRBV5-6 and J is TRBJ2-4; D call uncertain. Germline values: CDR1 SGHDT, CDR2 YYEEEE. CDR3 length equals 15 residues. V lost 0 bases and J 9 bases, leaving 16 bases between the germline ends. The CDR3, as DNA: TGTGCCAGCAGCTTGGCCGGGCGTAACAAGGGCATTCAGTACTTC. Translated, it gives CASSLAGRNKGIQYF.

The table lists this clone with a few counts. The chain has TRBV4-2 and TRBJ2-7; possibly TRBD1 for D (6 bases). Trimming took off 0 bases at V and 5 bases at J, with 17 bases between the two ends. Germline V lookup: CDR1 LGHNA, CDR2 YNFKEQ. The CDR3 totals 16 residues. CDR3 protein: CASSQDEGTGRNEQYF. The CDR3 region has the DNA TGTGCCAGCAGCCAAGATGAGGGTACAGGGCGGAACGAGCAGTACTTC.

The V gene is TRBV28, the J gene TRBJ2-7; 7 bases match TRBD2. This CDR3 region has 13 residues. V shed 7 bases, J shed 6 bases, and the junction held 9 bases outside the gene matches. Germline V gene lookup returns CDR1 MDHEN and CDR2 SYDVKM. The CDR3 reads CASTLGGRGEQYF. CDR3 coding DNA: TGTGCCAGCACCTTGGGTGGGAGGGGCGAGCAGTACTTC.

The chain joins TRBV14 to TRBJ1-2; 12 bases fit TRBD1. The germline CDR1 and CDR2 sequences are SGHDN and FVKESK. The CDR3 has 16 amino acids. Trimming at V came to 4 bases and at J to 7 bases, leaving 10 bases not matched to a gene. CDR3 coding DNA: TGTGCCAGCAGCCCCCCGCCAGGGACAGGGGGCGGTGGCTACACCTTC. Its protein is CASSPPPGTGGGGYTF. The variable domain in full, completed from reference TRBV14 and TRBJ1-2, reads EAGVTQFPSHSVIEKGQTVTLRCDPISGHDNLYWYRRVMGKEIKFLLHFVKESKQDESGMPNNRFLAERTGGTYSTLKVQPAELEDSGVYFCASSPPPGTGGGGYTFGSGTRLTVV.

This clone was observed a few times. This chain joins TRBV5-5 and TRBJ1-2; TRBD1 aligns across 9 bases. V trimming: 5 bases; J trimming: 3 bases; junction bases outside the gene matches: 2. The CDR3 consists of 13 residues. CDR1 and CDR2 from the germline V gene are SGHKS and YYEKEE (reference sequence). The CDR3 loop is CASRWDRDYGYTF. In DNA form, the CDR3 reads TGTGCCAGCAGATGGGACAGGGACTATGGCTACACCTTC.

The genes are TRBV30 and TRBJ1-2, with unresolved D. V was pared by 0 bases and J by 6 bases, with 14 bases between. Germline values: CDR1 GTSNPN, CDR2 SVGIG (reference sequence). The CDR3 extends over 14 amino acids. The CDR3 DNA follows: TGTGCCTGGAGTGTACAGTGGGGTGGTAATGGCTACACCTTC. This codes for CAWSVQWGGNGYTF.

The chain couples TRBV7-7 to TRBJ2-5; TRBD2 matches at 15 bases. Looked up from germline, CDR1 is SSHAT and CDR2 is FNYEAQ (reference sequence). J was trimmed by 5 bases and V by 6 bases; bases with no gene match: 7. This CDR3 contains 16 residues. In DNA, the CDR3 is TGTGCCAGCAGGGGACTAGCGGGAGGATTGGGCGAGACCCAGTACTTC. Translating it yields CASRGLAGGLGETQYF.

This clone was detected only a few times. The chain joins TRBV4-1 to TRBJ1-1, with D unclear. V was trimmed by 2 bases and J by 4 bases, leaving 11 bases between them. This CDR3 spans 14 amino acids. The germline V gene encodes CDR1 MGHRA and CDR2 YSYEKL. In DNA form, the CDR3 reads TGCGCCAGCAGCCAATTTGAGGGCAGCACTGAAGCTTTCTTT. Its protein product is CASSQFEGSTEAFF.

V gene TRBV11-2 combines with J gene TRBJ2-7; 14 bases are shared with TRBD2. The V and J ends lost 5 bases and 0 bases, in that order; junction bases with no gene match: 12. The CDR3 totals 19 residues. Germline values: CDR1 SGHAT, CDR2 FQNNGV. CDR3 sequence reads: CASSRYPGLAGVTSYEQYF. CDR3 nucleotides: TGTGCCAGCAGCAGATACCCGGGACTAGCGGGAGTTACCTCCTACGAGCAGTACTTC.